Listed here are 21 T cell receptor beta chains from one sample, sequenced in a study of T cells in Graves' hyperthyroidism and ophthalmopathy. RNA transcripts gave rise to amplified TCR beta CDR3 regions. HTBI primers drove first-round RT-PCR of the TCR CDR3. From the multiplex PCR reads, TCRdb called clonotypes with MiXCR, one entry per CDR3 protein. The table shows 400,000 to 550,000 distinct CDR3 sequences, with about an eighth occurring only once. Source material: blood. The receptors were gathered from a woman aged 18-35 years with Graves' hyperthyroidism.

The rearrangement links TRBV11-3 to TRBJ1-2, with TRBD1 matching 7 bases. From germline, CDR1 is SGHNT and CDR2 YENEEA. Trimming at V came to 5 bases and at J to 8 bases, leaving 8 bases not matched to a gene. This CDR3 has 13 residues. This CDR3 reads CASSPGTVLGYTF. Here the CDR3 DNA reads TGTGCCAGCAGCCCTGGGACAGTTCTAGGCTACACCTTC. Variable domain in full (rest from reference TRBV11-3 and TRBJ1-2): EAGVVQSPRYKIIEKKQPVAFWCNPISGHNTLYWYLQNLGQGPELLIRYENEEAVDDSQLPKDRFSAERLKGVDSTLKIQPAELGDSAVYLCASSPGTVLGYTFGSGTRLTVV.

This clonotype was seen repeatedly, ten times or more. The gene calls are TRBV20-1 and TRBJ2-5, with D maybe TRBD2 (6 bases). The V gene's germline CDR1 is DFQATT and CDR2 SNEGSKA (reference sequence). The CDR3 consists of 13 residues. V shed 2 bases and J shed 4 bases, with 11 bases lying between them. The CDR3 region has the DNA TGCAGTGCTAGACATGAGGAGGGAGAGACCCAGTACTTC. It yields the protein CSARHEEGETQYF.

This clonotype has at least ten counts. The chain joins TRBV27 to TRBJ1-5; TRBD1 is a possible D gene (5 bases). The CDR3 consists of 14 residues. V lost 8 bases to trimming and J lost 5 bases, with 16 bases between them. The germline gives CDR1 MNHEY, CDR2 SMNVEV (reference sequence). The DNA of the CDR3 is TGTGCCAGCGGATTGGGAACAGGAGATCAGCCCCAGCATTTT. It translates to CASGLGTGDQPQHF.

This clonotype has more than one count but fewer than ten. This sequence joins TRBV9 and TRBJ1-5, with D possibly being TRBD1 (5 bases). The V gene's germline CDR1 is SGDLS and CDR2 YYNGEE. The CDR3 runs to 15 residues. Trimming removed 0 bases from V and 6 bases from J, with 13 bases in between. CDR3 region: CASSVGGGAGQPQHF. The CDR3 DNA reads TGTGCCAGCAGCGTAGGGGGGGGAGCGGGTCAGCCCCAGCATTTT.

This clonotype was counted only a few times. The V call is TRBV14, the J call TRBJ2-3; 7 nucleotides match TRBD2. Germline V CDR1 and CDR2: SGHDN, FVKESK. The CDR3 covers 16 residues. With 6 bases clipped from V and 2 bases from J, the junction kept 11 bases outside the gene matches. The CDR3 reads CASSPVAGDDTDTQYF. The DNA for the CDR3 is TGTGCCAGCAGTCCCGTCGCGGGAGATGACACAGATACGCAGTATTTT. Full variable domain (rest looked up from reference TRBV14 and TRBJ2-3): EAGVTQFPSHSVIEKGQTVTLRCDPISGHDNLYWYRRVMGKEIKFLLHFVKESKQDESGMPNNRFLAERTGGTYSTLKVQPAELEDSGVYFCASSPVAGDDTDTQYFGPGTRLTVL.

In its sample, this clonotype was seen many times. The chain combines TRBV6-1 with TRBJ1-5, with D perhaps TRBD1 (6 bases). Germline V CDR1 and CDR2: MNHNS, SASEGT. The CDR3 is made up of 15 amino acids. The V end was cut by 6 bases, the J end by 3 bases, with 15 bases between. This CDR3 reads CASRPNRVANQPQHF. The CDR3 DNA is TGTGCCAGCAGACCTAACAGGGTTGCCAATCAGCCCCAGCATTTT.

Only a few counts were recorded for this clonotype. The chain uses TRBV12-3 or TRBV12-4 and TRBJ1-1; 7 positions agree with TRBD1. This CDR3 has 13 amino acids. The CDR3, as DNA: TGTGCTGGAAACAGGGGCCAGGGCACTGAAGCTTTCTTT. Protein sequence: CAGNRGQGTEAFF.

This clonotype came up a few times. CDR3 protein: CAISERTSGREYSYEQYF. CDR3 DNA: TGTGCCATCAGTGAGCGGACTAGCGGGAGGGAATACTCCTACGAGCAGTACTTC. J is TRBJ2-7 and V is TRBV10-3; 15 bases match TRBD2. Germline loops: CDR1 ENHRY, CDR2 SYGVKD. The length of the CDR3 is 18 residues. V gave up 2 bases and J gave up 0 bases; unmatched junction bases: 5.

This clonotype was counted a few times. This sequence joins TRBV29-1 and TRBJ2-1; no reliable D call. Looked up from germline, CDR1 is SQVTM and CDR2 is ANQGSEA. V lost 0 bases and J lost 8, with 8 bases in between. The CDR3 runs to 12 residues. The CDR3 sequence: CSVEDPDDEQFF. The CDR3 DNA is TGCAGCGTTGAAGATCCCGATGATGAGCAGTTCTTC.

This clonotype appeared a few times. The gene calls are TRBV3-1 and TRBJ1-2; TRBD1 matches 7 bases. With 1 base clipped from V and 4 bases from J, the junction kept 9 bases outside the gene matches. CDR1 is LGHDT and CDR2 is YNNKEL in the germline V gene (reference sequence). The CDR3 length is 16 residues. CDR3 nucleotides: TGTGCCAGCAGCCAAGCCTCTGGGACAGCTTCCTATGGCTACACCTTC. Amino acids: CASSQASGTASYGYTF.

The table lists this clonotype with many counts. This chain connects TRBV20-1 to TRBJ1-2; D gene ambiguous. V was pared by 0 bases and J by 1 base, with 9 bases between. The CDR3 has 14 amino acids. Germline assignment: CDR1 DFQATT and CDR2 SNEGSKA (reference sequence). DNA of the CDR3: TGCAGTGCTAGAGATCTAGGGTTTAACTATGGCTACACCTTC. Protein product: CSARDLGFNYGYTF.

This clonotype appeared many times. This CDR3 is CASSQAEDKADGYTF. CDR3 sequence (DNA): TGTGCCAGCAGCCAAGCGGAAGACAAAGCGGATGGCTACACCTTC. V and J are TRBV14 and TRBJ1-2, with D hard to call. In germline, CDR1 is SGHDN, CDR2 FVKESK. This CDR3 is 15 amino acids long. V lost 1 base to trimming and J lost 6 bases, with 15 bases between them.

This clonotype appeared a few times. This chain links TRBV7-9 with TRBJ1-2; D ambiguous. Germline values: CDR1 SEHNR, CDR2 FQNEAQ (reference sequence). The CDR3 is 15 amino acids. The V gene lost 1 base and the J gene lost 4 bases, with 13 bases spanning the gap. The CDR3: CASSLVGSFVYGYTF. The CDR3 DNA follows: TGTGCCAGCAGCTTAGTAGGAAGTTTCGTCTATGGCTACACCTTC.

This clonotype turned up a few times. This chain connects TRBV6-1 to TRBJ2-7, with a possible D match to TRBD2 (6 bases). Germline CDR1 MNHNS, CDR2 SASEGT. V lost 6 bases, J lost 0 bases, and 9 bases lay in between. The length of the CDR3 is 13 residues. The CDR3 nucleotides are TGTGCCAGCAGCAAAGCGGGCTCCTACGAGCAGTACGTC. Its translation is CASSKAGSYEQYV.

This clonotype was counted ten times or more. The chain uses TRBV5-1 and TRBJ2-5, with TRBD2 matching over 9 bases. CDR1 SGHRS and CDR2 YFSETQ come from the germline V gene. The CDR3 length is 14 residues. J was trimmed by 4 bases and V by 4 bases; bases with no gene match: 5. CDR3 coding DNA: TGCGCCAGCAGCATGCGGGAGGGCCGAGAGACCCAGTACTTC. Its protein is CASSMREGRETQYF.

There are a few counts of this clonotype. The rearrangement joins TRBV19 to TRBJ2-1; 15 bases are a match to TRBD2. The CDR3 length is 17 residues. Germline lookup yields CDR1 LNHDA and CDR2 SQIVND (reference sequence). V shed 8 bases and J 4 bases; nucleotides not matched to a gene: 9. This CDR3 is CASQSRTSGRGYNEQFF. The CDR3 DNA follows: TGTGCCAGTCAATCCCGGACTAGCGGGAGGGGATACAATGAGCAGTTCTTC.

The chain recombines TRBV5-8 with TRBJ2-1, with D tentatively TRBD2 (6 bases). The CDR3 is 14 amino acids. From germline, CDR1 is SGHTS and CDR2 YDEGEE. Trimming took off 4 bases at V and 2 bases at J, with 10 bases between the two ends. CDR3 protein: CASSGREPYNEQFF. As DNA, the CDR3 is TGTGCCAGCAGCGGCCGGGAGCCCTACAATGAGCAGTTCTTC.

This clonotype was detected ten times or more. The rearrangement links TRBV3-1 to TRBJ2-2, with TRBD1 as a possible D gene (6 bases). From germline, CDR1 is LGHDT and CDR2 YNNKEL (reference sequence). The CDR3 covers 15 residues. Trimming took 3 bases from V and 1 from J, leaving 9 bases between them. CDR3 nucleotide sequence: TGTGCCAGCAGCCAGCCGGGACAGAACACCGGGGAGCTGTTTTTT. Translating it yields CASSQPGQNTGELFF. Using reference TRBV3-1 and TRBJ2-2 for the parts outside the CDR3, the full variable domain is DTAVSQTPKYLVTQMGNDKSIKCEQNLGHDTMYWYKQDSKKFLKIMFSYNNKELIINETVPNRFSPKSPDKAHLNLHINSLELGDSAVYFCASSQPGQNTGELFFGEGSRLTVL.

There are many counts of this clonotype. J is TRBJ1-1 and V is TRBV30; D perhaps matches TRBD1 (6 bases). V dropped 3 bases and J dropped 5 bases, with 16 bases sitting between them. The CDR3 sequence is 14 residues long. Looked up from germline, CDR1 is GTSNPN and CDR2 is SVGIG (reference sequence). The DNA of the CDR3 is TGTGCCTGGAGCCTCGACAGGTCACGGACTGAAGCTTTCTTT. It specifies CAWSLDRSRTEAFF.

This clonotype has a count of ten or more. J is TRBJ2-7 and V is TRBV11-2, with 10 bases identical to TRBD2. The CDR3 has 15 residues. V lost 5 bases, J lost 5 bases, and 9 bases stayed unmatched. Germline CDR1 and CDR2: SGHAT and FQNNGV. CDR3 loop: CASSPHNGLADEQYF. The CDR3, as DNA: TGTGCCAGCAGCCCCCACAACGGACTAGCGGACGAGCAGTACTTC.

This clonotype appeared a few times. CDR3 coding DNA: TGCGCCAGCAGCCACGCGCCCGGGGGACCGGGCTATGGCTACACCTTC. The encoded protein is CASSHAPGGPGYGYTF. This chain uses TRBV5-1 with TRBJ1-2; weak D call: TRBD1 (5 bases). CDR3 length: 16 residues. V lost 4 bases and J 4 bases, leaving 20 bases between the germline ends. The germline CDR1 and CDR2 sequences are SGHRS and YFSETQ.